These 20 T cell receptor beta chains share one sample of origin, sequenced in a study of control samples from healthy donors and cancer patients. Some clones are missing from TCRdb's copy, which holds only in-frame ones; the method was immunoSEQ multiplex PCR. The sample includes roughly 450,000 clones, about nine tenths of them seen just once. Input material: PBMCs. The receptor source for this set is a man in his forties with head and neck cancer.

The chain joins TRBV2 to TRBJ1-5; D remains ambiguous. The germline V gene encodes CDR1 SNHLY and CDR2 FYNNEI. This CDR3 spans 16 amino acids. V lost 3 bases, J lost 0 bases, and 12 bases lay in between. CDR3 nucleotide sequence: TGTGCCAGCAGTGACAGTGGGGAGGCTAGCAATCAGCCCCAGCATTTT. Encoded protein: CASSDSGEASNQPQHF.

The V and J genes are TRBV9 and TRBJ2-2; no reliable D call. This CDR3 region has 15 residues. Trimming left V 0 bases short and J 6 bases short, with 12 bases between. CDR1 SGDLS and CDR2 YYNGEE come from the germline V gene. The CDR3 reads CASSVEGDGSGELFF. The DNA of the CDR3 is TGTGCCAGCAGCGTAGAGGGTGATGGTTCCGGGGAGCTGTTTTTT.

This chain connects TRBV27 to TRBJ2-1; D not resolved. Trimming left V 1 base short and J 5 bases short, with 9 bases between. The CDR3 extends over 14 amino acids. Germline V gene data show CDR1 as MNHEY and CDR2 as SMNVEV (reference sequence). The CDR3 is CASSLFYGNNEQFF. The CDR3, as DNA: TGTGCCAGCAGTTTATTTTACGGCAACAATGAGCAGTTCTTC.

This chain connects TRBV28 to TRBJ2-7, with TRBD1 as a possible D gene (5 bases). V was pared by 5 bases and J by 2 bases, with 16 bases between. The germline CDR1 and CDR2 sequences are MDHEN and SYDVKM. The CDR3 covers 15 residues. CDR3 loop: CASSPRTRNPYEQYF. Written as DNA, the CDR3 is TGTGCCAGCAGTCCCAGGACAAGGAACCCCTACGAGCAGTACTTC.

In this sample, this clone turned up once. The V call is TRBV29-1, the J call TRBJ1-4, with TRBD1 as a possible D gene (5 bases). The CDR3 has 13 residues. Germline V gives CDR1 SQVTM, CDR2 ANQGSEA. V lost 4 bases, J lost 8 bases, and 14 bases lay in between. CDR3 in amino acids: CSVVEVPGEKLFF. The CDR3 coding sequence is TGCAGCGTTGTAGAAGTCCCAGGGGAAAAACTGTTTTTT.

The V and J genes are TRBV28 and TRBJ2-7, with D possibly TRBD2 on 5 matching bases. CDR3 length: 14 amino acids. The V end lost 3 bases, the J end lost 1 base, and 10 bases lay between the germline ends. Germline V CDR1 and CDR2: MDHEN, SYDVKM. CDR3 sequence reads: CASSFLARSYEQYF. CDR3 DNA sequence: TGTGCCAGCAGTTTCTTAGCGAGGTCCTACGAGCAGTACTTC.

This clone has just one count. The V and J genes are TRBV3-1 (or the pseudogene TRBV3-2) and TRBJ1-1; D unresolved. This CDR3 is 13 amino acids long. Germline CDR1 is LGHDT and CDR2 is YNNKEL (reference sequence). The ends were cut back, 5 bases at V and 4 bases at J, with 11 bases in the middle. In DNA, the CDR3 is TGTGCCAGCAGCAACTTAATGGGCACTGAAGCTTTCTTT. Its translation: CASSNLMGTEAFF.

The gene calls are TRBV27 and TRBJ1-3, with D possibly TRBD1 on 5 matching bases. The CDR3 contains 18 residues. The V gene lost 3 bases and the J gene lost 2 bases, with 20 bases spanning the gap. CDR1 is MNHEY, CDR2 SMNVEV, per germline (reference sequence). CDR3 residues: CASSFIEGRVPPGNTIYF. CDR3 coding DNA: TGTGCCAGCAGTTTCATCGAGGGCAGGGTCCCTCCTGGAAACACCATATATTTT.

This clone was recorded once. V gene TRBV19 combines with J gene TRBJ1-5, with 9 bases lining up with TRBD1. The CDR3 contains 14 residues. V dropped 6 bases and J dropped 5; count of bases not matched to a gene: 5. CDR1 is LNHDA and CDR2 is SQIVND in the germline V gene (reference sequence). CDR3 amino acids: CASSQRTGDQPQHF. Written as DNA, the CDR3 is TGTGCCAGTAGCCAGCGGACAGGGGATCAGCCCCAGCATTTT.

This clone came up once. The CDR3 loop reads CASSSHPLAGPGANVLTF. The CDR3 bases are TGTGCCAGTAGCTCCCATCCCTTAGCGGGGCCTGGGGCCAACGTCCTGACTTTC. The V gene is TRBV19, the J gene TRBJ2-6; the match to TRBD2 covers 8 bases. The CDR3 sequence is 18 residues long. Germline V gene data show CDR1 as LNHDA and CDR2 as SQIVND (reference sequence). Germline trimming cut 6 bases from V and 2 bases from J; bases unmatched to any gene: 12.

The chain joins TRBV9 to TRBJ2-2; 9 positions match TRBD1. V trimming: 4 bases; J trimming: 4 bases; junction bases outside the gene matches: 8. The CDR3 extends over 16 amino acids. Germline assignment: CDR1 SGDLS and CDR2 YYNGEE. CDR3 nucleotide sequence: TGTGCCAGCAGCCGGGGACAGGGTGGTACCACCGGGGAGCTGTTTTTT. Translated: CASSRGQGGTTGELFF.

This sequence joins TRBV5-1 and TRBJ2-7, with TRBD2 matching over 10 bases. The CDR3 spans 16 residues. Germline V gives CDR1 SGHRS, CDR2 YFSETQ. V was clipped by 1 base and J by 0 bases; unmatched bases: 4. In nucleotides, the CDR3 is TGCGCCAGCAGCTTGACTAGCGGGGTTAGCTCCTACGAGCAGTACTTC. Translating it yields CASSLTSGVSSYEQYF.

J is TRBJ1-3 and V is TRBV7-2, with a tentative D call TRBD1 (6 bases). Germline lookup yields CDR1 SGHTA and CDR2 FQGNSA. The CDR3 spans 15 residues. V was clipped by 5 bases and J by 0 bases, with 11 bases between them. The CDR3: CASSPGQSSGNTIYF. The CDR3 DNA sequence: TGTGCCAGCAGCCCCGGACAGAGCTCTGGAAACACCATATATTTT.

The gene calls are TRBV5-5 and TRBJ2-7; 9 positions agree with TRBD2. Unmatched junction bases numbered 16, after V lost 4 bases and J lost 5 bases. In germline, CDR1 is SGHKS, CDR2 YYEKEE (reference sequence). The CDR3 runs to 17 residues. The CDR3 here is CASSQYPPGLADDEQYF. The CDR3 bases are TGTGCCAGCAGCCAGTACCCTCCGGGACTAGCTGACGACGAGCAGTACTTC.

This chain's CDR3 is CASSPQTGAWETQYF. The CDR3 DNA is TGTGCCAGCAGCCCTCAAACGGGAGCCTGGGAGACCCAGTACTTC. The chain combines TRBV7-3 with TRBJ2-5, with D perhaps matching TRBD2 (6 bases). Trimming removed 5 bases at V and 5 bases at J, with 18 bases between. Germline-derived CDR1 and CDR2 are SGHTA and FQGTGA. The CDR3 totals 15 residues.

V is TRBV28 and J is TRBJ1-2; weak D call: TRBD1 (6 bases). CDR1 MDHEN and CDR2 SYDVKM come from the germline V gene. Trimming took 1 base from V and 7 from J, leaving 16 bases between them. The CDR3 consists of 15 residues. As DNA, the CDR3 is TGTGCCAGCAGTTTATTGTGGGGGGGCACTAGTGGCTACACCTTC. Protein: CASSLLWGGTSGYTF.

This chain joins TRBV6-6 and TRBJ2-7, with 10 nucleotides matching TRBD1. This CDR3 region has 16 residues. Trimming at V came to 5 bases and at J to 2 bases, leaving 9 bases not matched to a gene. Germline CDR1 reads MNHNY; CDR2 reads SVGAGI (reference sequence). CDR3 DNA sequence: TGTGCCAGCAGTAGCCAGGGGACAGGGGTCCCCTACGAGCAGTACTTC. Encoded protein: CASSSQGTGVPYEQYF.

The V gene is TRBV3-1 (or the pseudogene TRBV3-2), the J gene TRBJ2-6; D perhaps matches TRBD1 (6 bases). The length of the CDR3 is 15 residues. The germline V gene encodes CDR1 LGHDT and CDR2 YNNKEL (reference sequence). Trimming cost V 1 base and J 7 bases, with 11 bases left between them. CDR3 loop: CASSQVQGGANVLTF. For the CDR3, the DNA is TGTGCCAGCAGCCAAGTACAGGGCGGAGCCAACGTCCTGACTTTC.

This clone was seen more than once but under ten times. The chain has TRBV5-1 and TRBJ2-1; 11 positions agree with TRBD2. The CDR3 consists of 16 residues. Germline-derived CDR1 and CDR2 are SGHRS and YFSETQ. J gave up 1 base and V 4 bases, and 4 bases lay outside the gene matches. CDR3 bases: TGCGCCAGCAGCCTGGGACTAGCGGTTTCCTACAATGAGCAGTTCTTC. Its translation: CASSLGLAVSYNEQFF. Full variable domain (rest looked up from reference TRBV5-1 and TRBJ2-1): KAGVTQTPRYLIKTRGQQVTLSCSPISGHRSVSWYQQTPGQGLQFLFEYFSETQRNKGNFPGRFSGRQFSNSRSEMNVSTLELGDSALYLCASSLGLAVSYNEQFFGPGTRLTVL.

This chain uses TRBV2 with TRBJ2-7; D uncertain. Germline V CDR1 and CDR2: SNHLY, FYNNEI. The CDR3 contains 13 residues. The germline V and J ends were trimmed by 3 bases and 2 bases, with 8 bases remaining between them. The CDR3: CASSDRLPYEQYF. The CDR3, as DNA: TGTGCCAGCAGTGACAGGTTGCCCTACGAGCAGTACTTC.